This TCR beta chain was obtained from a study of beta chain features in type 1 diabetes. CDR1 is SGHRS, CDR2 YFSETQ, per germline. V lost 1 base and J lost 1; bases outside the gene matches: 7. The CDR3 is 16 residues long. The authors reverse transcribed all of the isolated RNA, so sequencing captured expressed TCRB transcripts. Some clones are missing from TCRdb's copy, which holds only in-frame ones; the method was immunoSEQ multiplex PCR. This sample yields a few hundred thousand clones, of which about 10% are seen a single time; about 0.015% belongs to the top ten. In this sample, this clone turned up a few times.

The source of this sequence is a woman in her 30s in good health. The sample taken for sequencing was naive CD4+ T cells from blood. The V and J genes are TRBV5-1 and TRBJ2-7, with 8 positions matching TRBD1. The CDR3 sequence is CASSLRSGTGSYEQYF. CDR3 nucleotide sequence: TGCGCCAGCAGCTTGCGTTCCGGGACAGGATCCTACGAGCAGTACTTC.